This entry lists 7 T cell receptor beta chains sequenced from one sample in a study of T cell repertoires in cytomegalovirus infection. Each CDR3 protein is one row after TCRdb ran MiXCR on the reads. The table lists over 450,000 distinct CDR3 sequences, 10% to 12% of them singletons. Sequences were obtained from PBMCs. These receptors were collected from a human donor in good health (CMV status not recorded). Some clones in this sample may be carry-over from other donors' samples.

There are many counts of this clonotype. The chain carries TRBV5-4 and TRBJ1-1; D remains ambiguous. The CDR3 extends over 15 amino acids. Germline assignment: CDR1 SGHNT and CDR2 YYREEE (reference sequence). V lost 0 bases and J lost 0, with 9 bases in between. The DNA for the CDR3 is TGTGCCAGCAGCTTGGCAGGAGGCATGAACACTGAAGCTTTCTTT. It is translated as CASSLAGGMNTEAFF.

This clonotype was counted ten times or more. This rearrangement joins TRBV7-3 to TRBJ2-2, with D maybe TRBD1 (6 bases). The CDR3 sequence is 15 residues long. The germline V and J ends were trimmed by 5 bases and 5 bases, with 15 bases remaining between them. Germline lookup yields CDR1 SGHTA and CDR2 FQGTGA. CDR3 sequence: CASSPGQIGTGELFF. Here the CDR3 DNA reads TGTGCCAGCAGCCCTGGACAGATTGGTACCGGGGAGCTGTTTTTT.

The chain joins TRBV5-1 to TRBJ2-1; 12 nucleotides align to TRBD2. V gave up 4 bases and J gave up 4 bases; unmatched junction bases: 6. This CDR3 contains 16 residues. CDR1 SGHRS and CDR2 YFSETQ come from the germline V gene. CDR3 region: CASSASGRATYNEQFF. CDR3 bases: TGCGCCAGCAGCGCTAGCGGGAGGGCCACGTACAATGAGCAGTTCTTC.

The chain uses TRBV2 and TRBJ2-3, with 8 bases fitting TRBD2. The CDR3 is made up of 16 amino acids. The J segment lost 2 bases and the V segment lost 2 bases, leaving 6 bases of the junction unmatched. CDR1 and CDR2 from the germline V gene are SNHLY and FYNNEI. The CDR3 spells CASSESLAGYTDTQYF. CDR3 bases: TGTGCCAGCAGTGAATCCCTAGCGGGTTACACAGATACGCAGTATTTT.

The V gene is TRBV9, the J gene TRBJ2-5; weak D call: TRBD2 (5 bases). CDR1 and CDR2 from the germline V gene are SGDLS and YYNGEE. V was cut by 0 bases and J by 7 bases, with 10 bases left in between. CDR3 length: 13 residues. This chain's CDR3 is CASSVGQEVTQYF. CDR3 sequence (DNA): TGTGCCAGCAGCGTAGGGCAGGAGGTGACCCAGTACTTC.

The table lists this clonotype with many counts. The chain recombines TRBV15 with TRBJ1-2; TRBD1 aligns across 10 bases. Germline CDR1 LNHNV, CDR2 YYDKDF (reference sequence). CDR3 size: 15 residues. The ends lost 0 bases at V and 4 bases at J; junction bases unmatched: 2. The DNA of the CDR3 is TGTGCCACCAGCAGAGATGGGGACAGGGGCTATGGCTACACCTTC. Translating it yields CATSRDGDRGYGYTF.

V usage is TRBV18 and J usage is TRBJ1-1; TRBD1 matches at 7 bases. This CDR3 comprises 18 residues. J gave up 0 bases and V 5 bases, and 15 bases lay outside the gene matches. The germline V gene encodes CDR1 KGHSH and CDR2 LQKENI. DNA of the CDR3: TGTGCCAGCTCATCTGGACAGGTTTCCGTACCTATGAACACTGAAGCTTTCTTT. Translated, it gives CASSSGQVSVPMNTEAFF.